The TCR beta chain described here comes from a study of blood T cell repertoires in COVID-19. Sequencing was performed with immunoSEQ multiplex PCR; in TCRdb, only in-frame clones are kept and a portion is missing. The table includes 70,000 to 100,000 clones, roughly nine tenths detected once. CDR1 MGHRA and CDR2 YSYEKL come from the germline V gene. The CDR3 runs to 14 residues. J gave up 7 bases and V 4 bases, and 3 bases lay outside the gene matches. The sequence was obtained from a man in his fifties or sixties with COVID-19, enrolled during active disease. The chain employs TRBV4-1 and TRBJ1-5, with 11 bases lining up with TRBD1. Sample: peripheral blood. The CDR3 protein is CASSLGTGGQPQHF. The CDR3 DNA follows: TGCGCCAGCAGCCTGGGGACAGGGGGACAGCCCCAGCATTTT.